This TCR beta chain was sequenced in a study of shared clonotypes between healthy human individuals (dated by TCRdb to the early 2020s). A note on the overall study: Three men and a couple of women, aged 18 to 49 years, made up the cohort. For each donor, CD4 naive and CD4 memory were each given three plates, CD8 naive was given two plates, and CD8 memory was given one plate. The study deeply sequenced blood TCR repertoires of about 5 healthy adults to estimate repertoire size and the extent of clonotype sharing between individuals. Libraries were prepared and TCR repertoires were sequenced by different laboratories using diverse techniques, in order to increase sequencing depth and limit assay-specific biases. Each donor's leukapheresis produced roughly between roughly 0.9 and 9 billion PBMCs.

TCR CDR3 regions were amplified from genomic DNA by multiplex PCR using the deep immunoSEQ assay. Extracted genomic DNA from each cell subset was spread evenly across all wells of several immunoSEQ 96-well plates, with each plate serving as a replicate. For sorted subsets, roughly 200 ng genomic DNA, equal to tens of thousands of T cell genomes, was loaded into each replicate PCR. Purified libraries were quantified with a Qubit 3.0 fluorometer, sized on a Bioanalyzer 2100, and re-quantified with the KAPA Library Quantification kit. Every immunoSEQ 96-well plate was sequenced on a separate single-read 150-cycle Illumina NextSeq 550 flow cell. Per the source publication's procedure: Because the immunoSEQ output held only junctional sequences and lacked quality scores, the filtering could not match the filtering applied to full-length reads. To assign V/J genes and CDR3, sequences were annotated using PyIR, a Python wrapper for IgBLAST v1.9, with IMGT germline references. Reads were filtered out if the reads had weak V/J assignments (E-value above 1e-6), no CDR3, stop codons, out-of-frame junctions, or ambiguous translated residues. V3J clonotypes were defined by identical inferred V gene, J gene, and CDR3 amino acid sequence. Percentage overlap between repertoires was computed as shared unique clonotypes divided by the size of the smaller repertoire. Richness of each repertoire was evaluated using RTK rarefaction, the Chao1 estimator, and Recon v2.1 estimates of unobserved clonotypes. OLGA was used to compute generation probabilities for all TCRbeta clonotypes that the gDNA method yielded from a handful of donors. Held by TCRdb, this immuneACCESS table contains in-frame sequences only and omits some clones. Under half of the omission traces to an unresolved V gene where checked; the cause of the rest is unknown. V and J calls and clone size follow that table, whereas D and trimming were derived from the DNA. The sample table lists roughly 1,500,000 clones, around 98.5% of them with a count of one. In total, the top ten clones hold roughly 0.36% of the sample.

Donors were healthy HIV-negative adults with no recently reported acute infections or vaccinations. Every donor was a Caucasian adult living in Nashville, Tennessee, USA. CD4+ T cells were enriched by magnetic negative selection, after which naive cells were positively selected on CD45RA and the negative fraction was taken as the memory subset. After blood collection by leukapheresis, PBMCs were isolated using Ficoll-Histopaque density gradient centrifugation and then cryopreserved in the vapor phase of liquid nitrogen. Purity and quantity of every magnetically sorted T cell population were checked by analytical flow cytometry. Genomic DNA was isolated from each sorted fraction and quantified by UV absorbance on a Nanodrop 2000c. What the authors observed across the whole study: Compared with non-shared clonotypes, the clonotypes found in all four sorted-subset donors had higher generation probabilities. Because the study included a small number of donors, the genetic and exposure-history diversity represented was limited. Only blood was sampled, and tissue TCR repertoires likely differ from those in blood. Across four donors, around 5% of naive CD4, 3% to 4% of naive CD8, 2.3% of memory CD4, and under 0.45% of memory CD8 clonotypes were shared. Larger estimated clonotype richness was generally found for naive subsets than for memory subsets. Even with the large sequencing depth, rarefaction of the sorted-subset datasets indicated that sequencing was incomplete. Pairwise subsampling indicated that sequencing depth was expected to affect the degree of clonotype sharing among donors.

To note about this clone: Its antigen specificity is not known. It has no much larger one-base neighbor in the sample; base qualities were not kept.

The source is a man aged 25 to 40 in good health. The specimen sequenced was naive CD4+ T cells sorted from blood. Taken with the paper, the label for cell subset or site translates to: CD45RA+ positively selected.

For the CDR3, the sequence is CASSTGQFSETQYF. The DNA is as follows: TGCGCCAGCAGCACGGGACAGTTTAGCGAGACCCAGTACTTC. The rearranged segments are TRBV5-1 and TRBJ2-5; 7 central nucleotides agree with TRBD1. Trimming takes 4 bases off V and 5 bases off J; junction bases not matched to a gene: 8. Counted from cysteine to phenylalanine, this CDR3 has 14 amino acids. Just CDR3 DNA is preserved here, 42 bases in frame from base 1. From a lookup of the germline V gene, CDR1 and CDR2 are SGHRS and YFSETQ.